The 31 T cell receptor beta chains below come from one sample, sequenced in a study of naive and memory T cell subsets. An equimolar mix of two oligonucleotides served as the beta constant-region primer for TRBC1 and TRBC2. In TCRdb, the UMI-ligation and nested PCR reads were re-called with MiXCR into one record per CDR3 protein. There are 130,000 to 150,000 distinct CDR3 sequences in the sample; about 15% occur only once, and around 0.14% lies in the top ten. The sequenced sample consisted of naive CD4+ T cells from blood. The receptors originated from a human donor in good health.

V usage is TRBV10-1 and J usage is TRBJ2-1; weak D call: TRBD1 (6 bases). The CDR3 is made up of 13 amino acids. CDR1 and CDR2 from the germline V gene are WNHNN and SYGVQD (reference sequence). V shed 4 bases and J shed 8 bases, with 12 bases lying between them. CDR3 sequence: CASSAGTPYEQFF. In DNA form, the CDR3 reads TGCGCCAGCAGTGCCGGGACACCCTATGAGCAGTTCTTC.

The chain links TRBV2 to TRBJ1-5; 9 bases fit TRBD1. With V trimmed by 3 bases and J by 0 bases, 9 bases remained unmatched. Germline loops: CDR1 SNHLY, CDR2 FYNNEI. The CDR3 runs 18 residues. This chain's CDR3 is CASSDLQGAGYSNQPQHF. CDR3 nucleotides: TGTGCCAGCAGTGACTTACAGGGGGCCGGTTATAGCAATCAGCCCCAGCATTTT.

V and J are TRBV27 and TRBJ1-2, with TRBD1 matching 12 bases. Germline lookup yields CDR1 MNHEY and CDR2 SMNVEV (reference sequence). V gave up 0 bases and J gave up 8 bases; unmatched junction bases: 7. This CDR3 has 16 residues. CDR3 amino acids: CASSLSPGQGAQGYTF. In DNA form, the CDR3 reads TGTGCCAGCAGTTTATCACCGGGACAGGGGGCGCAGGGCTACACCTTC.

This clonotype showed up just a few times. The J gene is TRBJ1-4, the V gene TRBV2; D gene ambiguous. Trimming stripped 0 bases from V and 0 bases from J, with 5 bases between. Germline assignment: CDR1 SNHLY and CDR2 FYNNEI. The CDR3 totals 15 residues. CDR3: CASSEAWATNEKLFF. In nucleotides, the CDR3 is TGTGCCAGCAGTGAAGCATGGGCAACTAATGAAAAACTGTTTTTT.

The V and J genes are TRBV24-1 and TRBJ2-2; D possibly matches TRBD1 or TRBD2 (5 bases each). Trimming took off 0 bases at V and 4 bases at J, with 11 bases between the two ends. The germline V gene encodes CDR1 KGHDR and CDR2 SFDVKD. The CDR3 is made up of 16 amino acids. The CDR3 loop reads CATSDLRGPGTGELFF. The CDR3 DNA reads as TGTGCCACCAGTGATTTGCGGGGCCCGGGCACCGGGGAGCTGTTTTTT.

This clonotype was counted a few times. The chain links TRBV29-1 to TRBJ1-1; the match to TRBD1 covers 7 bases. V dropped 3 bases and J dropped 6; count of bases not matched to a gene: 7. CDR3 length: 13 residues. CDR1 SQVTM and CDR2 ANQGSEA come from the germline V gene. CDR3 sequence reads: CSVEEGAGAEAFF. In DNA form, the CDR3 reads TGCAGCGTTGAGGAGGGGGCGGGCGCTGAAGCTTTCTTT.

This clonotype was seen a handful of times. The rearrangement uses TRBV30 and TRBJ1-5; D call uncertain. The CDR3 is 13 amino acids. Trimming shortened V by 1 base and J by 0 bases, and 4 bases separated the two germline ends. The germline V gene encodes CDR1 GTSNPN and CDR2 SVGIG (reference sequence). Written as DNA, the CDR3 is TGTGCCTGGAGTGCAGATAGCAATCAGCCCCAGCATTTT. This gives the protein CAWSADSNQPQHF.

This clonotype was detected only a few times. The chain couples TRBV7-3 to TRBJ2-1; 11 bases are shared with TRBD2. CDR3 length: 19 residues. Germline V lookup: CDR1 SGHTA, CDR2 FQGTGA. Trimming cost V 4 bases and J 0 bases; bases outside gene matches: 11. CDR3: CASSSTSPLAGGSYNEQFF. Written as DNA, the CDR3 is TGTGCCAGCAGCTCCACATCCCCCCTAGCGGGGGGCTCCTACAATGAGCAGTTCTTC.

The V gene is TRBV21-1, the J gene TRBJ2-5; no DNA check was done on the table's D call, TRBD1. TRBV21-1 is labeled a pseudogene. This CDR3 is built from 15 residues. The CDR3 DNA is TGTGCCAGCAGCAGAAACAGGGAACGTTCGGAGACCCAGTACTTC. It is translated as CASSRNRERSETQYF.

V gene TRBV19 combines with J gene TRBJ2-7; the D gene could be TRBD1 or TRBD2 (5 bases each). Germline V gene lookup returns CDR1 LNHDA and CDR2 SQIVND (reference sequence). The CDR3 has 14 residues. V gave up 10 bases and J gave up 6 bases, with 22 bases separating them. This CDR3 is CATSSGTPVAEQYF. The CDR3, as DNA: TGTGCCACTTCCTCCGGGACCCCTGTAGCCGAGCAGTACTTC.

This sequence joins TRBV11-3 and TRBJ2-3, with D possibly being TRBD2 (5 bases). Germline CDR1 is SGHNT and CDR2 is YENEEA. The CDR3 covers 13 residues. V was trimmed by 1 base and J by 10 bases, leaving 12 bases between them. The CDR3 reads CASSLVDRGPQYF. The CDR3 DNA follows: TGTGCCAGCAGCTTAGTAGATAGAGGGCCGCAGTATTTT.

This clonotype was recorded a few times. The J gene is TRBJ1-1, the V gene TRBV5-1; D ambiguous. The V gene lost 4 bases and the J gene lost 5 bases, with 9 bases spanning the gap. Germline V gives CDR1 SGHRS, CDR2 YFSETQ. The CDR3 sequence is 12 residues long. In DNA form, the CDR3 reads TGCGCCAGCAGCATGGTTTCAACTGAAGCTTTCTTT. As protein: CASSMVSTEAFF.

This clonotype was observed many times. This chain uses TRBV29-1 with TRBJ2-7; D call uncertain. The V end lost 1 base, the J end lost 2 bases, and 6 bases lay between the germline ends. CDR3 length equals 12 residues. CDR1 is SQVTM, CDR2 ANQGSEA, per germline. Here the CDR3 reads CSVEAPAYEQYF. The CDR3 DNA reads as TGCAGCGTTGAAGCCCCCGCCTACGAGCAGTACTTC.

CDR3 coding DNA: TGTGCCAGCAGCCAAGTGGACAAGAACACTGAAGCTTTCTTT. This translates into CASSQVDKNTEAFF. The chain employs TRBV3-1 and TRBJ1-1; TRBD1 might be the D (5 bases). CDR3 size: 14 residues. V dropped 1 base and J dropped 1 base, with 7 bases sitting between them. The germline V gene has CDR1 LGHDT and CDR2 YNNKEL (reference sequence).

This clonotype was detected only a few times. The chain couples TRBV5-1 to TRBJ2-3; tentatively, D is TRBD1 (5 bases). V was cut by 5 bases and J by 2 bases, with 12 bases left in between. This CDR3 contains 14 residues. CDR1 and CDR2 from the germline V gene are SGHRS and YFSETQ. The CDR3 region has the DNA TGCGCCAGCAGTCAACAGGTAGACACAGATACGCAGTATTTT. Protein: CASSQQVDTDTQYF. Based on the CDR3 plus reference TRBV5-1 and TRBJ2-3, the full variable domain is KAGVTQTPRYLIKTRGQQVTLSCSPISGHRSVSWYQQTPGQGLQFLFEYFSETQRNKGNFPGRFSGRQFSNSRSEMNVSTLELGDSALYLCASSQQVDTDTQYFGPGTRLTVL.

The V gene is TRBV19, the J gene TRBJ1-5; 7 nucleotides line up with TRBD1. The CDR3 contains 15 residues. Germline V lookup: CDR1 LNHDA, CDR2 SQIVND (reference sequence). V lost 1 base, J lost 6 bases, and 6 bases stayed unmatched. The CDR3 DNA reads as TGTGCCAGTAGTATAGGTGGACAGGCCGGTCAGCCCCAGCATTTT. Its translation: CASSIGGQAGQPQHF.

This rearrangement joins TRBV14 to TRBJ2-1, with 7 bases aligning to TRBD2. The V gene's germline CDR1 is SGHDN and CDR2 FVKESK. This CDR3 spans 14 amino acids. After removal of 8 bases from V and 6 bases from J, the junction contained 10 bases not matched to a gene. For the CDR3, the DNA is TGTGCCAGCGGTCGTGGGGAGGGGAGCAATGAGCAGTTCTTC. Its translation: CASGRGEGSNEQFF.

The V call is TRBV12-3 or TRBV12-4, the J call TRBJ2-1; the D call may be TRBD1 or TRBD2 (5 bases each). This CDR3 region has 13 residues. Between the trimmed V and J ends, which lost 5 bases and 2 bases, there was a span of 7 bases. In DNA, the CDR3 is TGTGCCAGCAGTACGGGACCCTACAATGAGCAGTTCTTC. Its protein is CASSTGPYNEQFF.

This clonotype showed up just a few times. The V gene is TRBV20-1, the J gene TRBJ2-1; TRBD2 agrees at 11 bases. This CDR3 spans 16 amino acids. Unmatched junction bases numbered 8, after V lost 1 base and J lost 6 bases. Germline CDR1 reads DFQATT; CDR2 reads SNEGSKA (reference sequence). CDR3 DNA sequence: TGCAGTGCTAGAGGGAATAGCGGGAGGGGTTTCAATGAGCAGTTCTTC. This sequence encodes CSARGNSGRGFNEQFF.

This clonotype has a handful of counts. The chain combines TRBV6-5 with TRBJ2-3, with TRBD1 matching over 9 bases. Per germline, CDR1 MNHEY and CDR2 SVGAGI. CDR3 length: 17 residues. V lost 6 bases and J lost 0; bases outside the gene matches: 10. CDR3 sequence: CASSSVPQGASTDTQYF. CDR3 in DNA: TGTGCCAGCAGCTCGGTACCACAGGGGGCTAGCACAGATACGCAGTATTTT.

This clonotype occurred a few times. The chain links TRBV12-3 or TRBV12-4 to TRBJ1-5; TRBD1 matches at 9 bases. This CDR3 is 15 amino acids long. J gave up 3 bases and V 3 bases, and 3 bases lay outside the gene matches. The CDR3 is CASSFGQGNNQPQHF. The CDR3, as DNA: TGTGCCAGCAGTTTCGGACAGGGGAACAATCAGCCCCAGCATTTT.

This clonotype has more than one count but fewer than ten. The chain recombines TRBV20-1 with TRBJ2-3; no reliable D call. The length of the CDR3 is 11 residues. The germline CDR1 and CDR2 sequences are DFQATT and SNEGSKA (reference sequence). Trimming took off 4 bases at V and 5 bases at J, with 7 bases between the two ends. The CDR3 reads CSAIYEDTQYF. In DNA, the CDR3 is TGCAGTGCTATATACGAAGATACGCAGTATTTT.

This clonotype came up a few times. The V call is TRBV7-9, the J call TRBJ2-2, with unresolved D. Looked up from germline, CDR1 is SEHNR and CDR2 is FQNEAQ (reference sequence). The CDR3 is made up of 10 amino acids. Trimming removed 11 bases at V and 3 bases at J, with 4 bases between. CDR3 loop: CAGHTGELFF. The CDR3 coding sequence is TGTGCCGGCCACACCGGGGAGCTGTTTTTT.

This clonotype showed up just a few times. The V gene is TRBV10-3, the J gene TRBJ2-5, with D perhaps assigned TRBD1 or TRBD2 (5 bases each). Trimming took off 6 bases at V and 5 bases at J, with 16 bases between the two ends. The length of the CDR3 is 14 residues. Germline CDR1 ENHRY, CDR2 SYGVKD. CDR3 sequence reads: CAIRPGTVGETQYF. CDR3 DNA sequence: TGTGCCATCAGACCCGGGACGGTTGGGGAGACCCAGTACTTC.

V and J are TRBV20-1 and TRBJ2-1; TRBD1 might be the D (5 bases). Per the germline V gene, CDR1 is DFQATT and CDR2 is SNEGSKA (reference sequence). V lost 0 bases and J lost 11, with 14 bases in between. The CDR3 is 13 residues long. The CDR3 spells CSARDLQGPQQFF. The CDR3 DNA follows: TGCAGTGCTAGAGATCTCCAGGGCCCCCAGCAGTTCTTC.

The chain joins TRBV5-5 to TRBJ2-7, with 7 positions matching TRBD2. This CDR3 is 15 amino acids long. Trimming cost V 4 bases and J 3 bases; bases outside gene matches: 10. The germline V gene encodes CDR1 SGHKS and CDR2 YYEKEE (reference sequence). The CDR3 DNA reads TGTGCCAGCAGCCGTAGCGGGCCCACGAACTACGAGCAGTACTTC. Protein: CASSRSGPTNYEQYF.

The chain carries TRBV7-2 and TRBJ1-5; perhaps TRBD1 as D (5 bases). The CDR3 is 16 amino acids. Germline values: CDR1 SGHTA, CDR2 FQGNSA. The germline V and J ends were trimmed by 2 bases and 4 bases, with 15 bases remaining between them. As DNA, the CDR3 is TGTGCCAGCAGCTTACAGGGACCGGGGCGTAATCAGCCCCAGCATTTT. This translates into CASSLQGPGRNQPQHF.

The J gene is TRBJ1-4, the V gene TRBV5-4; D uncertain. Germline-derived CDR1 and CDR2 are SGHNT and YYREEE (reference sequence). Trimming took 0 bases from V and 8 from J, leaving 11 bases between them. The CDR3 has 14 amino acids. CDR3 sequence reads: CASSLGYRGEKLFF. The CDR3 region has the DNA TGTGCCAGCAGCTTGGGGTACCGTGGCGAAAAACTGTTTTTT.

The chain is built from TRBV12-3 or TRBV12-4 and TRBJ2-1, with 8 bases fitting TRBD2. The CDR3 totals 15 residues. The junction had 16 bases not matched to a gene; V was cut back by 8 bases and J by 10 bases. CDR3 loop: CASGQVAGGFEEQFF. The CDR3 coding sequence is TGTGCCAGCGGCCAGGTGGCGGGGGGATTCGAAGAGCAGTTCTTC.

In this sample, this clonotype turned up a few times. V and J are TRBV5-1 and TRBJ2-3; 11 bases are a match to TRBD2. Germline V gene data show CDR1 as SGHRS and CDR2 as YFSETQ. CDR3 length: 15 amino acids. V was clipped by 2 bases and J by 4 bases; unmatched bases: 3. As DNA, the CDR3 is TGCGCCAGCAGCTTCATAGCGGGAGGGCCAGATACGCAGTATTTT. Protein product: CASSFIAGGPDTQYF.

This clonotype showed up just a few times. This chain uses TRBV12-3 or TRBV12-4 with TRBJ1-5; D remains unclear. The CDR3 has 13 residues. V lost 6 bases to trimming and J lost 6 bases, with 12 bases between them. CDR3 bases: TGTGCCAGCAGACGACAACACGGTCAGCCCCAGCATTTT. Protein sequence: CASRRQHGQPQHF.